This passage covers 5 T cell receptor beta chains from one sample sequenced in a study of tumor-infiltrating lymphocytes in primary liver carcinoma (TCRdb year 2017). The instrument was an Illumina HiSeq 2500. A constant-region primer and ProtoScript II reverse transcriptase were used to reverse-transcribe TCRbeta-specific cDNA from roughly 0.5 ug total RNA. The TCRbeta libraries were prepared through three rounds of nested multiplex PCR following a slightly modified ARM-PCR procedure. Each of the first two PCR rounds ran for around 9 cycles and used multiplex TRBV1-TRBV30 forward primers together with a Cbeta reverse primer. TCRdb reworked the public reads: Q25 trimming with fastp, MiXCR clone assembly, productive beta chains retained. For every CDR3 protein sequence, its rows merge into one entry that carries the most common genes and DNA. The sample profile shows 310,000 or so distinct CDR3 sequences; more than 55% of them were found once. The ten largest clones add up to about a sixth of the sample.

Blood RNA was extracted from unsorted whole blood using TRIzol reagent, and germline DNA was obtained with the DNeasy Blood & Tissue kit. Sequencing used peripheral blood. Source of these receptors: a woman aged 25 to 39 with primary liver carcinoma and hepatitis B virus infection.

This clonotype was detected many times. This sequence joins TRBV6-5 and TRBJ1-4, with D hard to call. The CDR3 extends over 15 amino acids. V lost 0 bases and J lost 4, with 9 bases in between. CDR1 MNHEY and CDR2 SVGAGI come from the germline V gene. Written as DNA, the CDR3 is TGTGCCAGCAGTTACTCGGGCAGAAATAATGAAAAACTGTTTTTT. This translates into CASSYSGRNNEKLFF.

CDR3 nucleotides: TGTGCCAGCAGAATACAGGGGCGATCCTACGAGCAGTACTTC. It encodes CASRIQGRSYEQYF. The chain uses TRBV6-1 and TRBJ2-7; 7 nucleotides match TRBD1. J gave up 1 base and V 6 bases, and 6 bases lay outside the gene matches. Germline values: CDR1 MNHNS, CDR2 SASEGT. The CDR3 spans 14 residues.

This sequence joins TRBV28 and TRBJ1-2; 7 bases line up with TRBD1. CDR3 length: 11 residues. Trimming cost V 11 bases and J 7 bases; bases outside gene matches: 7. In germline, CDR1 is MDHEN, CDR2 SYDVKM. The CDR3 nucleotides are TGTGCCTCTCAGGGGGGTTTTGGCTACACCTTC. Translating gives CASQGGFGYTF.

As for this clonotype: This may arise from a read error, as a much more abundant clone is one base away. This chain uses TRBV4-3 with TRBJ2-1; unclear D gene. CDR1 is LGHNA, CDR2 YSLEER, per germline. This CDR3 has 15 residues. CDR3 sequence: CDSSQFASSYNEQFF. DNA for the CDR3: TGCGACAGCAGCCAATTCGCGAGCTCCTACAATGAGCAGTTCTTC.

There are a few counts of this clonotype. A single base separates this from a much larger clone, so it may be a read error. The V call is TRBV29-1, the J call TRBJ2-2, with a weak D call TRBD2 (7 bases). The length of the CDR3 is 15 residues. Germline CDR1 reads SQVTM; CDR2 reads ANQGSEA. V shed 7 bases and J shed 1 base, with 16 bases lying between them. As DNA, the CDR3 is TGCAGCGCTGGTCGGGGGGCGGGGAACACCGGGGAGCTGTTTTTT. Amino acid sequence: CSAGRGAGNTGELFF.